These 16 T cell receptor beta chains were sequenced from one sample in a study of vaccination and CD4 T cells after COVID-19. Treatment reported: approximately 9-day PBMC culture with coronavirus spike peptide pools or control peptides (ViraFEST assay). Sequenced with the Oncomine TCR Beta short-read assay was DNA taken from cultured CD4+ T cells. TCRdb re-called the PCR reads with MiXCR, one entry per CDR3 protein. Here the sample spans thousands of distinct CDR3 sequences, 35% to 45% being singletons. Their target antigens are unknown. Sequencing input: CD4+ T cells from blood, cultured in vitro. These receptors all come from a human donor who had recovered from COVID-19.

This clonotype was detected a few times. The gene calls are TRBV19 and TRBJ1-5; D may be TRBD1 (5 bases). The CDR3 extends over 14 amino acids. V gave up 6 bases and J gave up 0 bases, with 9 bases separating them. CDR1 is LNHDA, CDR2 SQIVND, per germline (reference sequence). CDR3 coding DNA: TGTGCCAGTAGGTTCCAGGGTAGCAATCAGCCCCAGCATTTT. It encodes CASRFQGSNQPQHF. Looking up the rest from reference TRBV19 and TRBJ1-5 gives the full variable domain: DGGITQSPKYLFRKEGQNVTLSCEQNLNHDAMYWYRQDPGQGLRLIYYSQIVNDFQKGDIAEGYSVSREKKESFPLTVTSAQKNPTAFYLCASRFQGSNQPQHFGDGTRLSIL.

This sequence joins TRBV25-1 and TRBJ1-1; D is uncertain. Per germline, CDR1 MGHDK and CDR2 SYGVNS. V gave up 7 bases and J gave up 6 bases, with 9 bases separating them. The CDR3 runs 11 residues. CDR3 region: CASTLYSEAFF. The CDR3 nucleotides are TGTGCCAGCACGCTCTACTCTGAAGCTTTCTTT.

The rearrangement uses TRBV15 and TRBJ2-6, with TRBD2 matching over 7 bases. Germline CDR1 is LNHNV and CDR2 is YYDKDF (reference sequence). Trimming took 0 bases from V and 2 from J; bases not matched to a gene: 10. The CDR3 runs to 19 residues. CDR3 region: CATSRDGWGGSTGANVLTF. The CDR3 DNA sequence: TGTGCCACCAGCAGAGACGGATGGGGGGGTTCGACTGGGGCCAACGTCCTGACTTTC.

This clonotype appeared a few times. V usage is TRBV10-3 and J usage is TRBJ1-1; D is ambiguous. Germline V gene data show CDR1 as ENHRY and CDR2 as SYGVKD. This CDR3 has 13 amino acids. V lost 3 bases, J lost 7 bases, and 12 bases lay in between. CDR3 amino acids: CAISDEGAFEAFF. In DNA form, the CDR3 reads TGTGCCATCAGTGACGAGGGAGCCTTTGAAGCTTTCTTT.

This sequence joins TRBV18 and TRBJ2-7; no clear D gene. From germline, CDR1 is KGHSH and CDR2 LQKENI. Trimming took 2 bases from V and 4 from J, leaving 9 bases between them. The CDR3 runs 13 residues. As DNA, the CDR3 is TGTGCCAGCTCACCAACGAGAAATTACGAGCAGTACTTC. Its translation is CASSPTRNYEQYF.

The J gene is TRBJ2-5, the V gene TRBV2, with D uncertain. This CDR3 has 12 amino acids. V lost 7 bases and J lost 3, with 9 bases in between. CDR1 and CDR2 from the germline V gene are SNHLY and FYNNEI. The CDR3 coding sequence is TGTGCCAGCACGAGGTCCGAAGAGACCCAGTACTTC. It specifies CASTRSEETQYF.

The CDR3 region is CASSLGGLGVTQYF. CDR3 DNA: TGTGCCAGCAGCTTAGGGGGACTAGGGGTGACCCAGTACTTC. The chain has TRBV7-2 and TRBJ2-5; 8 positions match TRBD2. Trimming at V came to 1 base and at J to 7 bases, leaving 5 bases not matched to a gene. The CDR3 is made up of 14 amino acids. Germline assignment: CDR1 SGHTA and CDR2 FQGNSA.

This clonotype was counted between two and nine times. The V call is TRBV6-2 or TRBV6-3, the J call TRBJ2-5; 7 nucleotides agree with TRBD1. CDR1 is MNHEY and CDR2 is SVGEGT in the germline V gene. CDR3 length: 14 residues. J was trimmed by 3 bases and V by 8 bases; bases with no gene match: 9. The CDR3 here is CASRVTGTEETQYF. CDR3 coding DNA: TGTGCCAGCCGAGTTACCGGGACAGAAGAGACCCAGTACTTC.

The chain joins TRBV20-1 to TRBJ1-1, with 8 positions matching TRBD1. V dropped 2 bases and J dropped 6; count of bases not matched to a gene: 11. CDR3 length: 15 amino acids. Germline CDR1 is DFQATT and CDR2 is SNEGSKA (reference sequence). In DNA form, the CDR3 reads TGCAGTGCTAGACCCCGGACAGGGTGGTTCGCTGAAGCTTTCTTT. The encoded protein is CSARPRTGWFAEAFF.

The CDR3 region has the DNA TGTGCCAGTAGTCCTTCTCGGACAGGAGGGAACACTGAAGCTTTCTTT. Translating it yields CASSPSRTGGNTEAFF. The chain combines TRBV19 with TRBJ1-1; 7 nucleotides match TRBD1. The CDR3 has 16 residues. Trimming took 5 bases from V and 1 from J; bases not matched to a gene: 10. Looked up from germline, CDR1 is LNHDA and CDR2 is SQIVND (reference sequence).

Judged by abundance, this clonotype is large. V gene TRBV12-1 combines with J gene TRBJ2-1; the table's D call, TRBD1, has no DNA check behind it. TRBV12-1 counts as a pseudogene. The CDR3 length is 14 residues. Here the CDR3 reads CASSFAGRIPAEFF. CDR3 nucleotides: TGTGCCAGCAGCTTTGCTGGGCGCATCCCCGCGGAGTTCTTC.

The rearrangement joins TRBV25-1 to TRBJ2-3, with 8 bases lining up with TRBD2. CDR1 MGHDK and CDR2 SYGVNS come from the germline V gene. The CDR3 extends over 14 amino acids. V was pared by 6 bases and J by 1 base, with 3 bases of the junction left unmatched. The CDR3 DNA follows: TGTGCCAGCAGGGACGGGGGGGGCACAGATACGCAGTATTTT. Translated: CASRDGGGTDTQYF. The variable domain in full, with the rest retrieved from reference TRBV25-1 and TRBJ2-3, is EADIYQTPRYLVIGTGKKITLECSQTMGHDKMYWYQQDPGMELHLIHYSYGVNSTEKGDLSSESTVSRIRTEHFPLTLESARPSHTSQYLCASRDGGGTDTQYFGPGTRLTVL.

This chain connects TRBV10-3 to TRBJ1-1, with D perhaps TRBD1 (6 bases). CDR3 length equals 13 residues. The germline V and J ends were trimmed by 10 bases and 4 bases, with 16 bases remaining between them. Germline V gives CDR1 ENHRY, CDR2 SYGVKD. CDR3 in amino acids: CATTAGGRTEAFF. In nucleotides, the CDR3 is TGTGCCACAACCGCGGGGGGGCGCACTGAAGCTTTCTTT.

The V gene is TRBV2, the J gene TRBJ2-3, with D perhaps matching TRBD2 (5 bases). V lost 7 bases, J lost 2 bases, and 10 bases lay in between. The CDR3 consists of 13 residues. CDR1 is SNHLY and CDR2 is FYNNEI in the germline V gene. In DNA form, the CDR3 reads TGTGCCAGCACCGAGGGCCTCACAGATACGCAGTATTTT. Translation: CASTEGLTDTQYF.

V usage is TRBV20-1 and J usage is TRBJ1-6; 8 nucleotides align to TRBD1. Unmatched junction bases numbered 5, after V lost 7 bases and J lost 9 bases. In germline, CDR1 is DFQATT, CDR2 SNEGSKA (reference sequence). The CDR3 totals 12 residues. CDR3 sequence: CSGRQGSSPLHF. The DNA for the CDR3 is TGCAGTGGAAGACAGGGGAGTTCACCCCTCCACTTT.

This clonotype rates as large (0.1 to 1%). The chain links TRBV20-1 to TRBJ2-5; D is unresolved. In germline, CDR1 is DFQATT, CDR2 SNEGSKA (reference sequence). Trimming took 0 bases from V and 1 from J, leaving 12 bases between them. CDR3 size: 15 residues. The CDR3 spells CSARDTARIQETQYF. The CDR3 DNA is TGCAGTGCTAGAGATACTGCCAGGATCCAAGAGACCCAGTACTTC.